This TCR beta chain was found in a study of blood T cell repertoires in COVID-19. Study background: T cells, B-cell-depleted T cells, or PBMCs provided the cDNA or gDNA that served as material.

The germline V gene encodes CDR1 LGHNA and CDR2 YSLEER. There are 15 residues in the CDR3. With 0 bases removed from V and 9 bases from J, the gap between germline ends came to 14 bases. Assignments of participants to cohorts depended upon their own reported clinical history. Sequencing was performed with immunoSEQ multiplex PCR; in TCRdb, only in-frame clones are kept and a portion is missing. This sample yields some 340,000 clones, of which approximately 89% are seen a single time; roughly 5.3% belongs to the top ten. This clone was picked up a small number of times. The chain combines TRBV4-3 with TRBJ2-2; a possible D gene is TRBD2 (6 bases). This clonotype was obtained from a young woman who had recovered from COVID-19. The sequenced material came from PBMCs or T cells enriched from blood (not recorded which). In nucleotides, the CDR3 is TGCGCCAGCAGCCAAGATGACGCGGGACCGCGGGAGCTGTTTTTT. It yields the protein CASSQDDAGPRELFF.